This record covers a single T cell receptor (beta chain). Its antigen is currently unknown. The data were obtained in a study of T cells after yellow fever vaccination. Study overall: Fractions of low cell number were prepared using SMART-Seq v4 Ultra Low Input. Study observations and caveats: Weaker in magnitude, the secondary response showed a faster peak on day 5 versus 15.

Germline values: CDR1 SNHLY, CDR2 FYNNEI. V lost 7 bases and J 10 bases, leaving 17 bases between the germline ends. CDR3 length: 13 residues. A 5'RACE template-switching step, the method used to make TCR cDNA, added a universal primer site and UMIs. TCRdb itself ran the 5' RACE reads through MiXCR, one entry per CDR3 protein. The table lists 550,000 to 750,000 distinct CDR3 sequences, roughly 13% of them singletons. This TCR was sampled from a man aged 30-40 years who received the YFV17D yellow fever vaccine. The chain couples TRBV2 to TRBJ2-1; no definite D call. The specimen comprised PBMCs, sampled on the day of the yellow fever booster vaccination. The CDR3 spells CASTQDQPAEQFF. The DNA for the CDR3 is TGTGCCAGCACCCAAGACCAGCCCGCGGAGCAGTTCTTC.